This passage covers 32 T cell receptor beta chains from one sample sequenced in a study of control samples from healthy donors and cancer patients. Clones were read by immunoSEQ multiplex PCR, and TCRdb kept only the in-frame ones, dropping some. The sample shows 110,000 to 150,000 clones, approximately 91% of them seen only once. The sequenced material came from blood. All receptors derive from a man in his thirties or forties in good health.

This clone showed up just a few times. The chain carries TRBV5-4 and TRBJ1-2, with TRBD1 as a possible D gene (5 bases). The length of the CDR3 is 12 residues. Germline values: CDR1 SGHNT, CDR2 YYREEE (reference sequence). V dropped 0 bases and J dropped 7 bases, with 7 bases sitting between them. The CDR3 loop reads CASSLVRGGYTF. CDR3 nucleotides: TGTGCCAGCAGCTTGGTTAGGGGTGGCTACACCTTC.

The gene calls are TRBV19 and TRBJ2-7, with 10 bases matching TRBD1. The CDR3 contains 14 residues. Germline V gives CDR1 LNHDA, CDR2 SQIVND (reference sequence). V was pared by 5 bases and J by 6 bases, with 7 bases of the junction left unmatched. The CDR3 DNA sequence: TGTGCCAGTAGTGTATCGACAGGGGGCTTCGAGCAGTACTTC. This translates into CASSVSTGGFEQYF.

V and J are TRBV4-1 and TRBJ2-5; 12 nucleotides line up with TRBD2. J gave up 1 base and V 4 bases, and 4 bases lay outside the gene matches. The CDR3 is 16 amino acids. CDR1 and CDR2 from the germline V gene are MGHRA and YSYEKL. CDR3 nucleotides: TGCGCCAGCAGCCTAGAACTAGCGGGAGGCCAAGAGACCCAGTACTTC. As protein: CASSLELAGGQETQYF.

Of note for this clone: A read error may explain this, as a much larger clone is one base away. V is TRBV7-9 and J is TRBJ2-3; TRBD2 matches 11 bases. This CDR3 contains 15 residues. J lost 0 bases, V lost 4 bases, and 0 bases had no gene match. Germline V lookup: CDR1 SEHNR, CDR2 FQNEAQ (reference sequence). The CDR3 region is CASSWTSGSTDTQYF. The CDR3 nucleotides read TGTGCCAGCAGCTGGACTAGCGGGAGCACAGATACGCAGTATTTT.

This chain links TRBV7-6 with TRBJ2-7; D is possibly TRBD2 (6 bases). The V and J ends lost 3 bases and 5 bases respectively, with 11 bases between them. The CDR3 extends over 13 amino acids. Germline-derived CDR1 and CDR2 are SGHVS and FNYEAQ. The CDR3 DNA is TGTGCCAGCAGCTTTAATAGCGGCGACGAGCAGTACTTC. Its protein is CASSFNSGDEQYF.

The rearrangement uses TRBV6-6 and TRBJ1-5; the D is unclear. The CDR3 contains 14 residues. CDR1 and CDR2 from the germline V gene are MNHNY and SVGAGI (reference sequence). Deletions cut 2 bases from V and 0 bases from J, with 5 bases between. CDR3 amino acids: CASSYVDSNQPQHF. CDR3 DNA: TGTGCCAGCAGTTACGTGGATAGCAATCAGCCCCAGCATTTT.

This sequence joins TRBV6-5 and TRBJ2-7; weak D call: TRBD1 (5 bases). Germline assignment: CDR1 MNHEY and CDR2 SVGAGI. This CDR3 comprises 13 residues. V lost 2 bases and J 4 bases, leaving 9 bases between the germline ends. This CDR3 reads CASSYMQGYEQYF. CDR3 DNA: TGTGCCAGCAGTTACATGCAGGGTTACGAGCAGTACTTC.

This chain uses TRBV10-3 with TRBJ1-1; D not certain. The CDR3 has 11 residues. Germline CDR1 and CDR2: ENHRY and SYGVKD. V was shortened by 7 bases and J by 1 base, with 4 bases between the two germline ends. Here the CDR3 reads CAIKGNTEAFF. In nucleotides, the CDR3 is TGTGCCATCAAAGGGAACACTGAAGCTTTCTTT.

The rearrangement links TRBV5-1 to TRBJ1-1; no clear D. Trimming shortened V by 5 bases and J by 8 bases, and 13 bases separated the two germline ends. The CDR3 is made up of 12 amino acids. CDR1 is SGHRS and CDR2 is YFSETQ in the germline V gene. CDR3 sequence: CASSFESNEAFF. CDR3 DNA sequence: TGCGCCAGCAGTTTTGAATCGAACGAAGCTTTCTTT.

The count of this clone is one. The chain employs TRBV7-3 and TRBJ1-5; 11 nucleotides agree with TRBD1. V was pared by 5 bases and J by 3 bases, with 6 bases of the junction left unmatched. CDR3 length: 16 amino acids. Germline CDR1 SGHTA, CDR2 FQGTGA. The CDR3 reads CASSPPDRGHNQPQHF. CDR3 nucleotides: TGTGCCAGCAGCCCGCCGGACAGGGGGCACAATCAGCCCCAGCATTTT.

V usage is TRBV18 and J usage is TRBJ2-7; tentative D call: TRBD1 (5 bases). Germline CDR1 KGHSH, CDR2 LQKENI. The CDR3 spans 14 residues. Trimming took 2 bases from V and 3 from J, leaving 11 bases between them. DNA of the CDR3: TGTGCCAGCTCACCAGGTCCCAGGGACTACGAGCAGTACTTC. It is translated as CASSPGPRDYEQYF.

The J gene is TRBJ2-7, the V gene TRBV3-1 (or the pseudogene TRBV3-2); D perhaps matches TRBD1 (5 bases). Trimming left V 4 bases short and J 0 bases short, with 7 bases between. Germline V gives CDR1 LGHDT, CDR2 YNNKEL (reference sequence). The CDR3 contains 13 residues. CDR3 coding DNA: TGTGCCAGCAGCCGGGGCACCTCCTACGAGCAGTACTTC. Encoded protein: CASSRGTSYEQYF.

CDR3: CASRPRGPTADTQYF. The CDR3 DNA sequence: TGTGCCAGCAGGCCGCGGGGCCCGACTGCAGATACGCAGTATTTT. The J gene is TRBJ2-3, the V gene TRBV6-5, with a possible D match to TRBD2 (6 bases). Per germline, CDR1 MNHEY and CDR2 SVGAGI. Trimming shortened V by 6 bases and J by 4 bases, and 17 bases separated the two germline ends. The CDR3 has 15 amino acids.

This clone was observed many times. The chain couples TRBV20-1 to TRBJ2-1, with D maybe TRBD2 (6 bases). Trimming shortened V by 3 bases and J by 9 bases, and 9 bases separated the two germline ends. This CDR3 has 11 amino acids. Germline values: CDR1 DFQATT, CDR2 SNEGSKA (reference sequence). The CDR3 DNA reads TGCAGTGCTAGCCTCGGGGGTGAGCAGTTCTTC. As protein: CSASLGGEQFF.

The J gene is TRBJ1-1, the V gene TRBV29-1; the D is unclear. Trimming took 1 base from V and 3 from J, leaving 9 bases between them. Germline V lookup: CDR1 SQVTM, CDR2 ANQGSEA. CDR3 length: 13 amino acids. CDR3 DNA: TGCAGCGTTGAAGTTTTAAGGGACACTGAAGCTTTCTTT. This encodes CSVEVLRDTEAFF.

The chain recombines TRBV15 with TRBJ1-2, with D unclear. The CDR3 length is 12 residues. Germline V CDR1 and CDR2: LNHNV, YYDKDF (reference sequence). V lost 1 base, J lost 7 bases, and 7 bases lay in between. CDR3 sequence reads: CATSRGKIGYTF. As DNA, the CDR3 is TGTGCCACCAGCAGAGGGAAGATTGGCTACACCTTC.

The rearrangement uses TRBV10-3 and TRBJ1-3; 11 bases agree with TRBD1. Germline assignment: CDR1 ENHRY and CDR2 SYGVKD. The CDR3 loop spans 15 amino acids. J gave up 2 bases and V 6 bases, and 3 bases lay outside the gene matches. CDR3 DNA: TGTGCCATCAGAAGGACAGGGGGCGCTGGAAACACCATATATTTT. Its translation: CAIRRTGGAGNTIYF.

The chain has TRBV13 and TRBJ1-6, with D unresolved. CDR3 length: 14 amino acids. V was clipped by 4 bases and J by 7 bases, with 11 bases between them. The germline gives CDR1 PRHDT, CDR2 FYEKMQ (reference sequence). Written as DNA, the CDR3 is TGTGCCAGCAGCTCGGTCGTGAAGAATTCACCCCTCCACTTT. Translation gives CASSSVVKNSPLHF. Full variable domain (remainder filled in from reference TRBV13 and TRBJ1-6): AAGVIQSPRHLIKEKRETATLKCYPIPRHDTVYWYQQGPGQDPQFLISFYEKMQSDKGSIPDRFSAQQFSDYHSELNMSSLELGDSALYFCASSSVVKNSPLHFGNGTRLTVT.

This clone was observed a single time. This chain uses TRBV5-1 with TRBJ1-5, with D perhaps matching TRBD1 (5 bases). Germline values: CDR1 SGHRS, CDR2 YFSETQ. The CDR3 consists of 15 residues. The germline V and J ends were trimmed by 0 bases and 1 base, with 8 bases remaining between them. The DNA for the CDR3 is TGCGCCAGCAGCTTGGAGGCAGGGAGCAATCAGCCCCAGCATTTT. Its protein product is CASSLEAGSNQPQHF.

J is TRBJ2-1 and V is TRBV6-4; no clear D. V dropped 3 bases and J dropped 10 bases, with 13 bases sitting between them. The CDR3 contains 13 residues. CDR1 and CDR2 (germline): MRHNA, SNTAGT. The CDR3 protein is CASSEARVSEQFF. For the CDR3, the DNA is TGTGCCAGCAGTGAGGCTAGAGTTTCCGAGCAGTTCTTC.

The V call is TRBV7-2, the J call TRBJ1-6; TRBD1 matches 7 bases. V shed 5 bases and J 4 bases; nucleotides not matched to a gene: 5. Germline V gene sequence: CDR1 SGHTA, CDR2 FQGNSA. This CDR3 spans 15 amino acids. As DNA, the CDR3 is TGTGCCAGCAGCCCTGGACAGGCGTATAATTCACCCCTCCACTTT. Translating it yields CASSPGQAYNSPLHF.

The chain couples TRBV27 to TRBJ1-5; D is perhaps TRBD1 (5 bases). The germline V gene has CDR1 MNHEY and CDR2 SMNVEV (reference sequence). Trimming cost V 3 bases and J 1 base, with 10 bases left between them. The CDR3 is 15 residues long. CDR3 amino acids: CASSLGVWSNQPQHF. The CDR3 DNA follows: TGTGCCAGCAGTTTGGGGGTCTGGAGCAATCAGCCCCAGCATTTT.

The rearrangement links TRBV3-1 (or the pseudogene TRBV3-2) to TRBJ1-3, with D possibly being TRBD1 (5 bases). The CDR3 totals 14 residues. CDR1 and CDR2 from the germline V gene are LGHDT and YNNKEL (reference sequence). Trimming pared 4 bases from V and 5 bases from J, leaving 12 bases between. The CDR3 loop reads CASSPRRDRNTIYF. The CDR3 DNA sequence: TGTGCCAGCAGCCCCCGCAGGGACCGAAACACCATATATTTT.

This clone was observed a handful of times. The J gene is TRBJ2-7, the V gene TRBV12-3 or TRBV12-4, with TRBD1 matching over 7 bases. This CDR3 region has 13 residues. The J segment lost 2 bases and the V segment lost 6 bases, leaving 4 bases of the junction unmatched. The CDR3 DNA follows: TGTGCCAGCAGACAGGGACAGACCTACGAGCAGTACTTC. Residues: CASRQGQTYEQYF.

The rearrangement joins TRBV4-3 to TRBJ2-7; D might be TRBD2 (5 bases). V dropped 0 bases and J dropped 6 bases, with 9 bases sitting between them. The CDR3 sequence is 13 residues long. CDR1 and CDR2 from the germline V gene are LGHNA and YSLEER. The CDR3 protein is CASSQEPSSEQYF. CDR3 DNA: TGCGCCAGCAGCCAAGAGCCTAGCAGCGAGCAGTACTTC.

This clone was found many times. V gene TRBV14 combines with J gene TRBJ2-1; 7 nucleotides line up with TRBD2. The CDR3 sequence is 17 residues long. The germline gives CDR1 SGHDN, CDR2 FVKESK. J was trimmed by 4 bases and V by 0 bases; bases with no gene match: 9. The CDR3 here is CASSQDLGGLGYNEQFF. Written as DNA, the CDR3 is TGTGCCAGCAGCCAAGACTTAGGCGGACTAGGGTACAATGAGCAGTTCTTC.

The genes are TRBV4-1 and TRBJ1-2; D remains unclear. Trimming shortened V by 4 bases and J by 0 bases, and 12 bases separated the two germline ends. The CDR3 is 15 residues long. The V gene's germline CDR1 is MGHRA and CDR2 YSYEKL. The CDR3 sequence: CASSRAGYANYGYTF. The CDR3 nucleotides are TGCGCCAGCAGCCGGGCCGGCTATGCTAACTATGGCTACACCTTC.

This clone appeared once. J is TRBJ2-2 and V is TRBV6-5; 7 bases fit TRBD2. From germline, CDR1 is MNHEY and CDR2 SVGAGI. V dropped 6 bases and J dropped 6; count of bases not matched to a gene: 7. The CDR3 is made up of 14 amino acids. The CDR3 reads CASRGAGTAGELFF. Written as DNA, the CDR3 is TGTGCCAGCAGGGGAGCGGGAACAGCCGGGGAGCTGTTTTTT.

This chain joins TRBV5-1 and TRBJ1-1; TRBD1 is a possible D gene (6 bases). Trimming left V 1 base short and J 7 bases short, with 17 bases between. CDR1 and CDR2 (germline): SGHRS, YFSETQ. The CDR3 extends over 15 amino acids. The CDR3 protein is CASSLSTGMGNEAFF. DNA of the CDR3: TGCGCCAGCAGCTTGAGTACAGGGATGGGGAATGAAGCTTTCTTT.

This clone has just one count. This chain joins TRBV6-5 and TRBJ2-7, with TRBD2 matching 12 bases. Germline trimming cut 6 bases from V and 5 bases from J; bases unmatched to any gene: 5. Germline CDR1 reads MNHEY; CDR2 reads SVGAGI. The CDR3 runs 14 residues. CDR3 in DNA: TGTGCCAGCAGACTACTAGCGGGAGGCCACGAGCAGTACTTC. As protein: CASRLLAGGHEQYF.

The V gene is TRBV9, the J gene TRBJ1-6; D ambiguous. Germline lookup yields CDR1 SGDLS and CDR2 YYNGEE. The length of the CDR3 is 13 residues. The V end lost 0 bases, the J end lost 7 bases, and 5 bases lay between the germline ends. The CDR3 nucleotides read TGTGCCAGCAGCGTAGCGGGAAATTCACCCCTCCACTTT. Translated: CASSVAGNSPLHF.

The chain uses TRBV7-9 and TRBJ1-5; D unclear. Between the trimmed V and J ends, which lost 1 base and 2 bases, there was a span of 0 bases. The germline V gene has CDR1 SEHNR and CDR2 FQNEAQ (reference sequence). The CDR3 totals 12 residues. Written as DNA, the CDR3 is TGTGCCAGCAGCTTAGGCAATCAGCCCCAGCATTTT. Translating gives CASSLGNQPQHF.